Sequencing of this TCR beta chain was carried out in a study of lymphopenia after photon versus proton radiotherapy. Overall study findings and caveats: Photon-treated patients lost naive T cells and TCR diversity; proton-treated stayed stable.

To note about this clone: The antigen is undetermined.

TCRdb's table, derived via immunoSEQ multiplex PCR, lists solely in-frame clones and lacks some. The repertoire includes fewer than 45,000 clones, more than 70% of them detected once, and about a tenth sits in the top ten. V was pared by 4 bases and J by 11 bases, with 21 bases between. The CDR3 is 15 amino acids. The germline gives CDR1 LNHDA, CDR2 SQIVND (reference sequence). The receptor was derived from a woman in her seventies with pancreatic cancer. Some clones in this sample may be carry-over from other donors' samples. The sample was peripheral blood, taken from a patient treated with proton-based radiotherapy. The chain carries TRBV19 and TRBJ2-1; D may be TRBD1 (6 bases). The CDR3 DNA reads as TGTGCCAGTAGTACCGGGCCTTCGGGACAAATGAAGCAGTTCTTC. Its protein is CASSTGPSGQMKQFF.